This is a list of T cell receptor beta chains from one sample in a study of T cell responses to AZD1222 COVID-19 vaccine. The assay was immunoSEQ multiplex PCR, and TCRdb's table has in-frame clones only and misses some. The repertoire holds 130,000 or so clones, more than 75% seen once, with 0.9% to 1.2% in the top ten. The sequences come from peripheral blood, collected 28 days after the second AZD1222 dose. These TCRs come from an adult who received the AZD1222 COVID-19 vaccine. The CDR3 runs from the conserved cysteine through the conserved F or W. D genes are given only for firm matches. Size values are once, few and many counts, or a class for expanded clones, and some rows have none.

cdr3_aa,cdr3_nt,clone_size,d_call,v_call,j_call
CAIKQGRITDTQYF,TGTGCCATTAAACAGGGAAGGATCACAGATACGCAGTATTTT,.,.,TRBV10-3,TRBJ2-3
CASSVDGRRGFDTGELFF,TGTGCCAGCAGTGTCGACGGGAGGCGAGGATTTGACACCGGGGAGCTGTTTTTT,.,TRBD2,TRBV2,TRBJ2-2
CATGRMGSTDTQYF,TGTGCCACCGGGAGAATGGGGAGCACAGATACGCAGTATTTT,.,.,TRBV6-5,TRBJ2-3
CASSQPGQGVTAFF,TGCGCCAGCAGCCAACCAGGACAGGGCGTGACGGCTTTCTTT,.,TRBD1,TRBV4-1,TRBJ1-1
CASRDSGRAGELFF,TGTGCCAGCAGGGATAGCGGGAGGGCCGGGGAGCTGTTTTTT,.,TRBD2,TRBV7-3,TRBJ2-2
CSASRGRGLEQFF,TGCAGTGCTAGTAGGGGGCGGGGGCTTGAGCAGTTCTTC,.,.,TRBV20-1,TRBJ2-1
CASSRRLGQATSYEQYF,TGTGCCAGCAGCCGTAGGTTGGGACAGGCGACGTCCTACGAGCAGTACTTC,.,.,TRBV21-1,TRBJ2-7
CASSTGQTVSEQYF,TGCGCCAGCAGCACTGGCCAGACCGTATCCGAGCAGTACTTC,.,.,TRBV5-1,TRBJ2-7
CSARIVDTDTQYF,TGCAGCGCCCGAATAGTTGATACAGATACGCAGTATTTT,.,.,TRBV29-1,TRBJ2-3
CASSVDLGHYYNEQFF,TGTGCCAGCAGCGTAGATTTGGGACACTACTACAATGAGCAGTTCTTC,.,.,TRBV9,TRBJ2-1
CASSPPPGREGQYEQYF,TGTGCCAGCTCACCCCCCCCTGGGCGGGAGGGCCAGTACGAGCAGTACTTC,.,TRBD2,TRBV18,TRBJ2-7
CASSQVQEGTPYGYTF,TGTGCCAGCAGCCAAGTACAAGAAGGGACGCCCTATGGCTACACCTTC,.,.,TRBV3-1/TRBV3-2,TRBJ1-2
CASSVGWISGNTIYF,TGTGCCAGCAGCGTAGGTTGGATCTCTGGAAACACCATATATTTT,once,.,TRBV9,TRBJ1-3
CAWINRGGNTEAFF,TGTGCCTGGATCAACCGGGGGGGGAACACTGAAGCTTTCTTT,.,.,TRBV30,TRBJ1-1
CAWRDGLHRGTEAFF,TGTGCCTGGAGAGACGGGCTCCACCGGGGGACTGAAGCTTTCTTT,.,.,TRBV30,TRBJ1-1
CASSQDWASGKDTQYF,TGTGCCAGCAGCCAAGATTGGGCTAGCGGGAAAGATACGCAGTATTTT,.,TRBD2,TRBV4-2,TRBJ2-3
CASSLLGAQDQPQHF,TGTGCCAGCAGCTTACTAGGGGCCCAGGATCAGCCCCAGCATTTT,.,.,TRBV7-9,TRBJ1-5
CASSGVYGSGYTF,TGTGCCAGCAGTGGGGTTTATGGCTCTGGCTACACCTTC,once,.,TRBV7-3,TRBJ1-2
CASSVGPSQEKLFF,TGTGCCAGCAGCGTTGGTCCAAGCCAGGAAAAACTGTTTTTT,.,.,TRBV9,TRBJ1-4
CASSVTGRSYEQYF,TGTGCCAGCAGCGTGACGGGACGGTCCTACGAGCAGTACTTC,.,.,TRBV11-1,TRBJ2-7
CASSLKTGGSKLFF,TGTGCCAGCAGCCTTAAGACAGGGGGCTCAAAACTGTTTTTT,.,TRBD1,TRBV3-1/TRBV3-2,TRBJ1-4
CTSSPNREPNYGYTF,TGCACCAGCAGCCCGAACAGGGAGCCTAACTATGGCTACACCTTC,once,.,TRBV1,TRBJ1-2
CASSRPGTGNSPLHF,TGTGCCAGCAGCCGACCCGGGACAGGGAATTCACCCCTCCACTTT,.,TRBD1,TRBV28,TRBJ1-6
CASSQAWTRGAYEQYF,TGTGCCAGCAGCCAAGCCTGGACTAGAGGGGCCTACGAGCAGTACTTC,.,TRBD2,TRBV3-1/TRBV3-2,TRBJ2-7
CASSPRIQGLGYGYTF,TGTGCCAGCAGTCCGCGGATACAGGGCTTGGGTTATGGCTACACCTTC,.,.,TRBV5-5,TRBJ1-2
CASSRSTNEKLFF,TGTGCCAGCAGTCGCTCAACTAATGAAAAACTGTTTTTT,.,.,TRBV9,TRBJ1-4
CASSLVGEQYF,TGTGCCAGCAGCTTAGTCGGGGAGCAGTACTTC,.,.,TRBV7-9,TRBJ2-7
CASTRASTYNEQFF,TGTGCCAGCACTCGGGCGTCTACCTACAATGAGCAGTTCTTC,.,.,TRBV2,TRBJ2-1